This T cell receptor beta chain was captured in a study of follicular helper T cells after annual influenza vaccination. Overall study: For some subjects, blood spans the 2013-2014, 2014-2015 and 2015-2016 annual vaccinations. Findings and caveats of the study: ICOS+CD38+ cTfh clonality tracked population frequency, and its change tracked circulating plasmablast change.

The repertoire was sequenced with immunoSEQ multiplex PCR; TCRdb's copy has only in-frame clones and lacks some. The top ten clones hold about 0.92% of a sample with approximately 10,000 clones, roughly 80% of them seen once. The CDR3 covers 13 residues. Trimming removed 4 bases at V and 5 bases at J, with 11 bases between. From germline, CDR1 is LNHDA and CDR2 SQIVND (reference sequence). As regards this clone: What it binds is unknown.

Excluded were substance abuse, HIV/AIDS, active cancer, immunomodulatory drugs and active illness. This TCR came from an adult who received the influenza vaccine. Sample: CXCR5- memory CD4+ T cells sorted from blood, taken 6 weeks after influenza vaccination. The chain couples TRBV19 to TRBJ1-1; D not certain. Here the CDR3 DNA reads TGTGCCAGTAGTACCCCTCCGCGGACTGAAGCTTTCTTT. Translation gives CASSTPPRTEAFF.